A single sample gave rise to the 20 T cell receptor beta chains below, sequenced in a study of preoperative IRX-2 immunotherapy in early breast cancer. Sequenced by immunoSEQ multiplex PCR; TCRdb stores in-frame clones only, minus some. The data contain under 35,000 clones, 82% of them seen just once; the ten biggest clones take up roughly 3.1%. Treatment noted: preoperative locoregional IRX-2 cytokine immunotherapy. The sample was gathered from a patient treated with IRX-2 immunotherapy. These receptor sequences come from a human donor with breast cancer.

J is TRBJ2-2 and V is TRBV6-8, with D unclear. V lost 8 bases to trimming and J lost 4 bases, with 11 bases between them. The CDR3 extends over 13 amino acids. Germline CDR1 and CDR2: MNHGY and SAAAGT. For the CDR3, the DNA is TGTGCCAGCCTAAGACCGGGCACCGGGGAGCTGTTTTTT. As protein: CASLRPGTGELFF.

The V and J genes are TRBV28 and TRBJ1-4; weak D call: TRBD1 (5 bases). V was pared by 1 base and J by 8 bases, with 17 bases between. Germline lookup yields CDR1 MDHEN and CDR2 SYDVKM. This CDR3 contains 16 residues. The CDR3 sequence is CASSLSAAAGGEKLFF. Here the CDR3 DNA reads TGTGCCAGCAGTTTATCGGCGGCCGCCGGGGGGGAAAAACTGTTTTTT.

The V call is TRBV10-3, the J call TRBJ2-5; D not resolved. This CDR3 spans 12 amino acids. Between the trimmed V and J ends, which lost 0 bases and 5 bases, there was a span of 4 bases. In germline, CDR1 is ENHRY, CDR2 SYGVKD. The CDR3 loop reads CAISESAETQYF. The CDR3 coding sequence is TGTGCCATCAGTGAGTCGGCGGAGACCCAGTACTTC.

The gene calls are TRBV11-3 and TRBJ2-1, with 8 nucleotides matching TRBD2. The germline CDR1 and CDR2 sequences are SGHNT and YENEEA. V shed 2 bases, J shed 7 bases, and the junction held 7 bases outside the gene matches. The CDR3 is 15 amino acids. CDR3 sequence: CASSLPAGAQNEQFF. The DNA for the CDR3 is TGTGCCAGCAGCTTACCAGCGGGAGCCCAGAATGAGCAGTTCTTC.

The rearrangement joins TRBV6-8 to TRBJ2-2; perhaps D is TRBD1 or TRBD2 (6 bases each). From germline, CDR1 is MNHGY and CDR2 SAAAGT. V was cut by 5 bases and J by 4 bases, with 20 bases left in between. There are 17 residues in the CDR3. The CDR3: CASSPLGGRGVTGELFF. CDR3 bases: TGTGCCAGCAGTCCTCTCGGGGGCAGGGGAGTCACCGGGGAGCTGTTTTTT.

This sequence joins TRBV6-8 and TRBJ1-4; maybe TRBD1 (6 bases). The CDR3 has 17 residues. Trimming stripped 6 bases from V and 5 bases from J, with 22 bases between. In germline, CDR1 is MNHGY, CDR2 SAAAGT. The CDR3 sequence: CASRLLKDSSGNEKLFF. The CDR3, as DNA: TGTGCCAGCAGACTCCTAAAGGACAGTTCGGGGAATGAAAAACTGTTTTTT.

The chain links TRBV19 to TRBJ2-2; D is possibly TRBD1 (6 bases). Trimming removed 5 bases from V and 4 bases from J, with 11 bases in between. The CDR3 is made up of 14 amino acids. Germline lookup yields CDR1 LNHDA and CDR2 SQIVND (reference sequence). The CDR3 nucleotides are TGTGCCAGTAGTCCGGGGACATTCACCGGGGAGCTGTTTTTT. Encoded protein: CASSPGTFTGELFF. The full variable domain, rest sourced from reference TRBV19 and TRBJ2-2, is DGGITQSPKYLFRKEGQNVTLSCEQNLNHDAMYWYRQDPGQGLRLIYYSQIVNDFQKGDIAEGYSVSREKKESFPLTVTSAQKNPTAFYLCASSPGTFTGELFFGEGSRLTVL.

This chain links TRBV11-3 with TRBJ2-2; D unclear. The CDR3 sequence is 14 residues long. Trimming removed 2 bases at V and 7 bases at J, with 11 bases between. Germline V gene sequence: CDR1 SGHNT, CDR2 YENEEA. In DNA, the CDR3 is TGTGCCAGCAGCTTACCCAGAAATCTCGGGGAGCTGTTTTTT. It yields the protein CASSLPRNLGELFF.

This clone was observed a handful of times. This chain links TRBV30 with TRBJ1-3; D gene uncertain. Germline V lookup: CDR1 GTSNPN, CDR2 SVGIG (reference sequence). The V end was cut by 3 bases, the J end by 4 bases, with 7 bases between. This CDR3 region has 12 residues. The CDR3 protein is CAWREPGNTIYF. In DNA form, the CDR3 reads TGTGCCTGGAGGGAGCCGGGAAACACCATATATTTT.

Only one count was recorded for this clone. V usage is TRBV28 and J usage is TRBJ1-6; D remains unclear. Trimming cost V 8 bases and J 7 bases, with 9 bases left between them. The CDR3 sequence is 12 residues long. The germline gives CDR1 MDHEN, CDR2 SYDVKM. CDR3 bases: TGTGCCAGCGGGGTAGGGAATTCACCCCTCCACTTT. Its translation: CASGVGNSPLHF.

The genes are TRBV11-3 and TRBJ1-4; tentative D call: TRBD1 (6 bases). V was shortened by 2 bases and J by 7 bases, with 14 bases between the two germline ends. CDR1 is SGHNT and CDR2 is YENEEA in the germline V gene. The CDR3 has 15 amino acids. The chain's CDR3 is CASSLRGGAAEKLFF. Written as DNA, the CDR3 is TGTGCCAGCAGCTTACGAGGGGGGGCGGCTGAAAAACTGTTTTTT.

J is TRBJ2-2 and V is TRBV19; no firm D call. Between the trimmed V and J ends, which lost 3 bases and 6 bases, there was a span of 17 bases. The CDR3 is 16 residues long. Germline loops: CDR1 LNHDA, CDR2 SQIVND (reference sequence). Here the CDR3 reads CASSIVAFKIPGELFF. CDR3 nucleotides: TGTGCCAGTAGTATTGTTGCGTTTAAAATCCCCGGGGAGCTGTTTTTT.

The chain joins TRBV11-3 to TRBJ1-2; 7 bases agree with TRBD1. This CDR3 is 15 amino acids long. CDR1 is SGHNT and CDR2 is YENEEA in the germline V gene. Trimming at V came to 5 bases and at J to 0 bases, leaving 6 bases not matched to a gene. CDR3 in DNA: TGTGCCAGCAGCGTGGGACAGCCGGCTAACTATGGCTACACCTTC. Translated: CASSVGQPANYGYTF.

The chain uses TRBV28 and TRBJ1-2, with D possibly being TRBD1 (6 bases). This CDR3 has 14 amino acids. Trimming left V 5 bases short and J 8 bases short, with 18 bases between. CDR1 and CDR2 from the germline V gene are MDHEN and SYDVKM. The CDR3 DNA reads TGTGCCAGCAGTCTCGTGGAGGGGGTGGAAGGCTACACCTTC. The encoded protein is CASSLVEGVEGYTF.

This clone has more than one count but fewer than ten. The chain is built from TRBV15 and TRBJ2-3, with TRBD2 matching over 7 bases. The CDR3 length is 15 residues. The V segment lost 1 base and the J segment 4 bases; nucleotides outside the gene matches: 5. Germline V lookup: CDR1 LNHNV, CDR2 YYDKDF (reference sequence). Here the CDR3 reads CATSRVAGSADTQYF. Written as DNA, the CDR3 is TGTGCCACCAGCAGAGTAGCGGGTTCGGCAGATACGCAGTATTTT.

The chain has TRBV6-8 and TRBJ1-4, with D perhaps matching TRBD1 (6 bases). CDR1 is MNHGY, CDR2 SAAAGT, per germline. There are 14 residues in the CDR3. With 6 bases removed from V and 7 bases from J, the gap between germline ends came to 15 bases. CDR3 in DNA: TGTGCCAGCAGACCCGCGAGGGGGAGTGAAAAACTGTTTTTT. It encodes CASRPARGSEKLFF.

This chain uses TRBV6-8 with TRBJ2-6; no reliable D call. The germline V and J ends were trimmed by 5 bases and 2 bases, with 10 bases remaining between them. CDR3 length: 15 residues. Per the germline V gene, CDR1 is MNHGY and CDR2 is SAAAGT. The chain's CDR3 is CASSAVHAGANVLTF. Here the CDR3 DNA reads TGTGCCAGCAGTGCTGTGCACGCTGGGGCCAACGTCCTGACTTTC.

V is TRBV14 and J is TRBJ2-7, with 7 positions matching TRBD1. Losses at the gene ends were 8 bases for V and 0 bases for J; bases not matched to a gene: 4. The CDR3 covers 13 residues. Germline values: CDR1 SGHDN, CDR2 FVKESK. The CDR3 region is CASGTVHSYEQYF. The CDR3 coding sequence is TGTGCCAGCGGGACAGTTCACTCCTACGAGCAGTACTTC.

The chain employs TRBV7-4 and TRBJ2-3; a weak D match, TRBD2 (6 bases). This CDR3 is built from 15 residues. V was cut by 3 bases and J by 1 base, with 11 bases left in between. In germline, CDR1 is SGHVT, CDR2 SQSDAQ. DNA of the CDR3: TGTGCCAGCAGCTTGATCCCTAGCGGCACAGATACGCAGTATTTT. As protein: CASSLIPSGTDTQYF.

This sequence joins TRBV18 and TRBJ1-2; D is perhaps TRBD1 (5 bases). Germline V gene data show CDR1 as KGHSH and CDR2 as LQKENI. CDR3 length: 13 amino acids. V gave up 6 bases and J gave up 10 bases, with 18 bases separating them. The CDR3 is CASSPSGWDDYTF. CDR3 nucleotides: TGTGCCAGCTCGCCCAGTGGCTGGGACGACTACACCTTC. Using reference TRBV18 and TRBJ1-2 for the parts outside the CDR3, the full variable domain is NAGVMQNPRHLVRRRGQEARLRCSPMKGHSHVYWYRQLPEEGLKFMVYLQKENIIDESGMPKERFSAEFPKEGPSILRIQQVVRGDSAAYFCASSPSGWDDYTFGSGTRLTVV.